The 5 T cell receptor beta chains below all came from one sample that was sequenced in a study of control samples from healthy donors and cancer patients. Here immunoSEQ multiplex PCR was the method, and the copy in TCRdb shows in-frame clones only, minus some. Among some 65,000 clones listed, over 65% were seen once. The sequencing sample was made of PBMCs. These receptors came from a woman aged 50 to 65 with lung cancer.

This chain links TRBV10-3 with TRBJ1-5; the D gene is possibly TRBD1 (5 bases). CDR1 ENHRY and CDR2 SYGVKD come from the germline V gene. Trimming cost V 8 bases and J 8 bases, with 22 bases left between them. The CDR3 loop spans 15 amino acids. CDR3 sequence: CAIASGSGGSEPQHF. CDR3 sequence (DNA): TGTGCCATCGCTTCGGGGAGCGGGGGGAGTGAGCCCCAGCATTTT.

In DNA, the CDR3 is TGTGCCAGCAGCTTAGCAGGGACAGGACAAGAGACCCAGTACTTC. The encoded protein is CASSLAGTGQETQYF. This chain connects TRBV7-2 to TRBJ2-5; 8 positions match TRBD1. This CDR3 is 15 amino acids long. Germline trimming cut 0 bases from V and 2 bases from J; bases unmatched to any gene: 2. Germline CDR1 is SGHTA and CDR2 is FQGNSA.

This rearrangement joins TRBV19 to TRBJ1-1; D unresolved. Trimming took 5 bases from V and 4 from J, leaving 11 bases between them. CDR1 and CDR2 from the germline V gene are LNHDA and SQIVND (reference sequence). The CDR3 has 13 residues. CDR3: CASSAQVSTEAFF. CDR3 DNA: TGTGCCAGTAGTGCGCAAGTCTCCACTGAAGCTTTCTTT.

The rearrangement joins TRBV12-3 or TRBV12-4 to TRBJ1-1; D remains ambiguous. This CDR3 is built from 13 residues. The V end lost 7 bases, the J end lost 0 bases, and 9 bases lay between the germline ends. CDR3 sequence reads: CASIGHLNTEAFF. CDR3 nucleotide sequence: TGTGCCAGCATAGGGCACTTGAACACTGAAGCTTTCTTT.

This rearrangement joins TRBV7-2 to TRBJ1-1; TRBD1 is a possible D gene (5 bases). This CDR3 comprises 14 residues. The V end was cut by 0 bases, the J end by 3 bases, with 8 bases between. The germline gives CDR1 SGHTA, CDR2 FQGNSA. CDR3 DNA: TGTGCCAGCAGCTTAGCCAGGGTTGACACTGAAGCTTTCTTT. Translating it yields CASSLARVDTEAFF. Full variable domain (remainder filled in from reference TRBV7-2 and TRBJ1-1): GAGVSQSPSNKVTEKGKDVELRCDPISGHTALYWYRQSLGQGLEFLIYFQGNSAPDKSGLPSDRFSAERTGGSVSTLTIQRTQQEDSAVYLCASSLARVDTEAFFGQGTRLTVV.